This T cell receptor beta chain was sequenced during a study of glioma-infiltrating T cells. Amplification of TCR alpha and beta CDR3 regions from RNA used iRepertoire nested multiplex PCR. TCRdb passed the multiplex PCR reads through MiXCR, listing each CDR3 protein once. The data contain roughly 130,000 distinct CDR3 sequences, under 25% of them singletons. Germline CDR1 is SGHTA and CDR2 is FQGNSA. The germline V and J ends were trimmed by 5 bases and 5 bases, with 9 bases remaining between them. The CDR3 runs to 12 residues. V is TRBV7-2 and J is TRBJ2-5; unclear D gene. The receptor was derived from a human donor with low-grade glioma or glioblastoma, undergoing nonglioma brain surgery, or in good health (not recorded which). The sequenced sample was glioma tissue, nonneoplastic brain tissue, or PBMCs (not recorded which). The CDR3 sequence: CASSMPGETQYF. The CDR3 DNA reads TGTGCCAGCAGCATGCCCGGGGAGACCCAGTACTTC.